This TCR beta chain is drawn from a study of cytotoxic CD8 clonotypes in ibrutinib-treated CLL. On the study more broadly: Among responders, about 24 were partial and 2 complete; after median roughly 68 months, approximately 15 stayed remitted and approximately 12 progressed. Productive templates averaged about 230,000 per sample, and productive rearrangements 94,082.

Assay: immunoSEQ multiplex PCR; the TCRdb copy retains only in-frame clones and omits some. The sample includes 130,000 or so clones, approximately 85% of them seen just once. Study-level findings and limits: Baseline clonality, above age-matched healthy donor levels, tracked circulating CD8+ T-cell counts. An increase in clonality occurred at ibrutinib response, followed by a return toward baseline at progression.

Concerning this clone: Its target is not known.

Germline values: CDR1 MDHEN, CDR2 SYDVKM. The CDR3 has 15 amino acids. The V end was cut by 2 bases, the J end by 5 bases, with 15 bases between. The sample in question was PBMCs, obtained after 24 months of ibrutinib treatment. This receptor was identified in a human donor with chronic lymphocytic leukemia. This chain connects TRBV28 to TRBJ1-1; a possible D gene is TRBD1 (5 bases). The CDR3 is CASSLRVQGRTEAFF. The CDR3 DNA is TGTGCCAGCAGTTTAAGGGTTCAGGGAAGGACTGAAGCTTTCTTT. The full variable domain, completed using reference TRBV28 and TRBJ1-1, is DVKVTQSSRYLVKRTGEKVFLECVQDMDHENMFWYRQDPGLGLRLIYFSYDVKMKEKGDIPEGYSVSREKKERFSLILESASTNQTSMYLCASSLRVQGRTEAFFGQGTRLTVV.